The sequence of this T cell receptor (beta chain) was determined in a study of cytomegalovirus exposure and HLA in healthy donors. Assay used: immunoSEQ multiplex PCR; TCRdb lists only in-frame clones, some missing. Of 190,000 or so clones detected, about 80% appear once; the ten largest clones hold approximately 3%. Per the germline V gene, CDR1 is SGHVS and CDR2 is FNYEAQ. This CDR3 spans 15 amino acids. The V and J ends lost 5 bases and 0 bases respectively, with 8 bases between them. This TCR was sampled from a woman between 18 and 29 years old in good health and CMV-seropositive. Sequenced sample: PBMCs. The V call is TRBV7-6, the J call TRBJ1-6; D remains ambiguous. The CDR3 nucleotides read TGTGCCAGCAGCCAAATGGCCTCCTATAATTCACCCCTCCACTTT. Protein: CASSQMASYNSPLHF. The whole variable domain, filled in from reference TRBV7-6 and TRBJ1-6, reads GAGVSQSPRYKVTKRGQDVALRCDPISGHVSLYWYRQALGQGPEFLTYFNYEAQQDKSGLPNDRFSAERPEGSISTLTIQRTEQRDSAMYRCASSQMASYNSPLHFGNGTRLTVT.